These 27 T cell receptor beta chains were sequenced from one sample in a study of cytomegalovirus exposure and HLA in healthy donors. Primers for the PCR totalled 60 Vbeta and 13 Jbeta. Data came from immunoSEQ multiplex PCR; TCRdb stores just in-frame clones and leaves some out. This repertoire includes around 140,000 clones. What was sequenced was PBMCs. The receptors derive from a woman in her thirties or forties in good health and CMV-seronegative.

The gene calls are TRBV6-6 and TRBJ2-2; TRBD1 aligns across 9 bases. CDR1 MNHNY and CDR2 SVGAGI come from the germline V gene (reference sequence). The CDR3 runs to 14 residues. The trim removed 10 bases at V and 5 bases at J, leaving 8 bases unmatched. The chain's CDR3 is CATHTGGATGELFF. Written as DNA, the CDR3 is TGTGCCACCCACACAGGGGGCGCAACCGGGGAGCTGTTTTTT.

The chain has TRBV5-6 and TRBJ2-5; D unclear. Looked up from germline, CDR1 is SGHDT and CDR2 is YYEEEE. CDR3 length: 11 residues. V lost 3 bases, J lost 4 bases, and 4 bases lay in between. CDR3 loop: CASSWAETQYF. In nucleotides, the CDR3 is TGTGCCAGCAGCTGGGCAGAGACCCAGTACTTC.

The chain is built from TRBV5-8 and TRBJ2-1; 10 bases line up with TRBD2. CDR1 and CDR2 from the germline V gene are SGHTS and YDEGEE. The CDR3 totals 16 residues. The junction had 11 bases not matched to a gene; V was cut back by 3 bases and J by 8 bases. In DNA, the CDR3 is TGTGCCAGCAGCTACCCTGAGCGGGGGGGGCGAGATGAGCAGTTCTTC. This sequence encodes CASSYPERGGRDEQFF.

The chain carries TRBV7-3 and TRBJ2-2; 11 bases align to TRBD1. The germline V gene encodes CDR1 SGHTA and CDR2 FQGTGA. J lost 5 bases, V lost 5 bases, and 7 bases had no gene match. The CDR3 has 16 amino acids. The CDR3 DNA is TGTGCCAGCAGCGCCTCGGGACAGGGGGGAACCGGGGAGCTGTTTTTT. The encoded protein is CASSASGQGGTGELFF. The full variable domain, with the rest looked up from reference TRBV7-3 and TRBJ2-2, is GAGVSQTPSNKVTEKGKYVELRCDPISGHTALYWYRQSLGQGPEFLIYFQGTGAADDSGLPNDRFFAVRPEGSVSTLKIQRTERGDSAVYLCASSASGQGGTGELFFGEGSRLTVL.

The genes are TRBV12-5 and TRBJ1-2; TRBD1 matches at 11 bases. CDR1 LGHNT and CDR2 FRNRAP come from the germline V gene. This CDR3 has 19 amino acids. The V and J ends lost 1 base and 3 bases, in that order; junction bases with no gene match: 13. The CDR3 loop is CASGLDNGDRGILDYGYTF. The CDR3 DNA reads as TGTGCTAGTGGTTTGGATAATGGGGACAGGGGGATTTTGGACTATGGCTACACCTTC. Full variable domain (rest looked up from reference TRBV12-5 and TRBJ1-2): DARVTQTPRHKVTEMGQEVTMRCQPILGHNTVFWYRQTMMQGLELLAYFRNRAPLDDSGMPKDRFSAEMPDATLATLKIQPSEPRDSAVYFCASGLDNGDRGILDYGYTFGSGTRLTVV.

The chain recombines TRBV10-3 with TRBJ2-5, with 9 bases fitting TRBD2. V trimming: 2 bases; J trimming: 5 bases; junction bases outside the gene matches: 3. CDR1 is ENHRY and CDR2 is SYGVKD in the germline V gene. The CDR3 contains 14 residues. CDR3 amino acids: CAISELSGGETQYF. The DNA for the CDR3 is TGTGCCATCAGTGAGCTTAGCGGGGGCGAGACCCAGTACTTC.

This sequence joins TRBV19 and TRBJ2-4; D is unclear. This CDR3 comprises 15 residues. V dropped 5 bases and J dropped 8 bases, with 19 bases sitting between them. Looked up from germline, CDR1 is LNHDA and CDR2 is SQIVND (reference sequence). DNA of the CDR3: TGTGCCAGTAGTGACCAGACCCTGGCTCGGGACATTCAGTACTTC. Translation gives CASSDQTLARDIQYF.

The rearrangement links TRBV5-1 to TRBJ1-1, with D tentatively TRBD1 (6 bases). V dropped 4 bases and J dropped 4 bases, with 17 bases sitting between them. Germline V gives CDR1 SGHRS, CDR2 YFSETQ. There are 15 residues in the CDR3. The CDR3 protein is CASSIGTSWSTEAFF. CDR3 coding DNA: TGCGCCAGCAGCATAGGGACATCCTGGTCCACTGAAGCTTTCTTT.

The chain employs TRBV19 and TRBJ1-1; 7 positions agree with TRBD1. The germline gives CDR1 LNHDA, CDR2 SQIVND (reference sequence). This CDR3 is 12 amino acids long. The ends lost 6 bases at V and 11 bases at J; junction bases unmatched: 9. The CDR3 DNA reads as TGTGCCAGTAGCCCCGAGGGACAGCCGGCTTTCTTT. This encodes CASSPEGQPAFF.

This chain links TRBV5-1 with TRBJ2-3; a weak D match, TRBD2 (5 bases). Germline V gives CDR1 SGHRS, CDR2 YFSETQ. Trimming took off 2 bases at V and 4 bases at J, with 11 bases between the two ends. The CDR3 has 14 amino acids. The CDR3 loop reads CASSFGLESDTQYF. The CDR3 region has the DNA TGCGCCAGCAGCTTCGGACTTGAATCAGATACGCAGTATTTT.

The V call is TRBV6-6, the J call TRBJ1-4; D perhaps matches TRBD1 (6 bases). Germline CDR1 reads MNHNY; CDR2 reads SVGAGI (reference sequence). The V end was cut by 6 bases, the J end by 7 bases, with 18 bases between. There are 15 residues in the CDR3. CDR3 amino acids: CASRDRTGFGEKLFF. CDR3 in DNA: TGTGCCAGCAGGGACCGCACAGGGTTCGGTGAAAAACTGTTTTTT.

The chain employs TRBV5-6 and TRBJ1-1; D is unclear. The CDR3 consists of 14 residues. From germline, CDR1 is SGHDT and CDR2 YYEEEE. V was pared by 0 bases and J by 2 bases, with 8 bases between. The CDR3 is CASSLVERNTEAFF. The CDR3 DNA reads TGTGCCAGCAGCTTGGTAGAAAGAAACACTGAAGCTTTCTTT.

The chain uses TRBV7-6 and TRBJ2-5; 7 bases match TRBD2. The junction had 7 bases not matched to a gene; V was cut back by 4 bases and J by 5 bases. Germline values: CDR1 SGHVS, CDR2 FNYEAQ. The CDR3 contains 14 residues. The CDR3 nucleotides are TGTGCCAGCAGCTGGGGTCAGCGGGGCGAGACCCAGTACTTC. Translated: CASSWGQRGETQYF.

The chain has TRBV18 and TRBJ1-2; 10 bases map to TRBD1. The CDR3 runs to 15 residues. Germline V CDR1 and CDR2: KGHSH, LQKENI. The V segment lost 5 bases and the J segment 2 bases; nucleotides outside the gene matches: 5. The CDR3 loop is CASSARDRGNYGYTF. CDR3 nucleotide sequence: TGTGCCAGCTCAGCCCGGGACAGGGGAAACTATGGCTACACCTTC.

The CDR3 sequence: CASSMTGSDTQYF. CDR3 coding DNA: TGTGCCAGTAGTATGACGGGGTCGGATACGCAGTATTTT. V usage is TRBV19 and J usage is TRBJ2-3; TRBD2 is a possible D gene (5 bases). The V gene lost 3 bases and the J gene lost 6 bases, with 10 bases spanning the gap. Germline CDR1 is LNHDA and CDR2 is SQIVND (reference sequence). The CDR3 has 13 residues.

This chain connects TRBV27 to TRBJ1-4, with a weak D call TRBD1 (5 bases). Germline V gives CDR1 MNHEY, CDR2 SMNVEV (reference sequence). This CDR3 comprises 14 residues. Trimming removed 7 bases from V and 8 bases from J, with 17 bases in between. The CDR3 protein is CASTKRRGSEKLFF. CDR3 DNA: TGTGCCAGCACCAAACGACGGGGGTCCGAAAAACTGTTTTTT.

The chain employs TRBV18 and TRBJ1-2, with unresolved D. This CDR3 has 13 amino acids. Germline V gene sequence: CDR1 KGHSH, CDR2 LQKENI. V lost 1 base and J 2 bases, leaving 5 bases between the germline ends. DNA for the CDR3: TGTGCCAGCTCACCACAACGGAACTATGGCTACACCTTC. This gives the protein CASSPQRNYGYTF.

The chain has TRBV6-6 and TRBJ1-2; a possible D gene is TRBD1 (5 bases). Trimming removed 0 bases from V and 7 bases from J, with 18 bases in between. The CDR3 totals 16 residues. Germline loops: CDR1 MNHNY, CDR2 SVGAGI (reference sequence). CDR3 in DNA: TGTGCCAGCAGTTACTCGGGTCAGATAGACGGGGGTGGCTACACCTTC. It codes for CASSYSGQIDGGGYTF.

Written as DNA, the CDR3 is TGTGCTAGTGGTTTGGATCGCGGCGCCTCACAAGAGACCCAGTACTTC. Its translation is CASGLDRGASQETQYF. The genes are TRBV12-5 and TRBJ2-5; D gene unclear. Trimming removed 1 base from V and 2 bases from J, with 14 bases in between. There are 16 residues in the CDR3. Germline CDR1 and CDR2: LGHNT and FRNRAP.

The J gene is TRBJ2-5, the V gene TRBV6-5; D perhaps matches TRBD1 (6 bases). Trimming pared 5 bases from V and 1 base from J, leaving 11 bases between. Per germline, CDR1 MNHEY and CDR2 SVGAGI. The CDR3 runs 14 residues. The CDR3 sequence is CASSKRDTQETQYF. The DNA for the CDR3 is TGTGCCAGCAGTAAACGGGACACCCAAGAGACCCAGTACTTC.

Points on this clone: In this CDR3 the conserved last residue, phenylalanine or tryptophan, is missing, so a read error is likely. CDR3 amino acids: CASSRQGATEAFL. CDR3 DNA: TGTGCCAGTAGTAGACAGGGGGCTACTGAAGCTTTCCTT. V and J are TRBV19 and TRBJ1-1; 10 bases are shared with TRBD1. The CDR3 totals 13 residues. With V trimmed by 4 bases and J by 5 bases, 1 base remained unmatched. Germline V CDR1 and CDR2: LNHDA, SQIVND (reference sequence).

The genes are TRBV28 and TRBJ1-5; 8 bases align to TRBD1. This CDR3 has 15 residues. CDR1 is MDHEN, CDR2 SYDVKM, per germline. Trimming cost V 8 bases and J 3 bases; bases outside gene matches: 9. This CDR3 reads CASRGPGGHNQPQHF. In nucleotides, the CDR3 is TGTGCCAGCCGGGGACCAGGGGGCCACAATCAGCCCCAGCATTTT.

The J gene is TRBJ1-6, the V gene TRBV6-4, with 8 bases aligning to TRBD1. This CDR3 comprises 14 residues. Unmatched junction bases numbered 4, after V lost 3 bases and J lost 9 bases. CDR1 is MRHNA, CDR2 SNTAGT, per germline. The DNA of the CDR3 is TGTGCCAGCAGTGATACAGGGGGGAGTTCACCCCTCCACTTT. Amino acids: CASSDTGGSSPLHF.

CDR3 sequence: CASSRPRSNTGELFF. In DNA form, the CDR3 reads TGCGCCAGCAGTCGGCCCAGGTCGAACACCGGGGAGCTGTTTTTT. The genes are TRBV23-1 and TRBJ2-2; D is undetermined. TRBV23-1 falls under the ORF class, with uncertain function. The CDR3 contains 15 residues. Between the trimmed V and J ends, which lost 4 bases and 0 bases, there was a span of 9 bases.

The chain employs TRBV5-6 and TRBJ1-1; no clear D gene. V was trimmed by 4 bases and J by 0 bases, leaving 10 bases between them. The CDR3 runs 14 residues. CDR1 and CDR2 from the germline V gene are SGHDT and YYEEEE. Written as DNA, the CDR3 is TGTGCCAGCAGCCAAACAGATCTGAACACTGAAGCTTTCTTT. Its translation is CASSQTDLNTEAFF.

The chain joins TRBV6-6 to TRBJ1-2; TRBD1 is a possible D gene (6 bases). The CDR3 runs 14 residues. Germline assignment: CDR1 MNHNY and CDR2 SVGAGI (reference sequence). Trimming took off 7 bases at V and 8 bases at J, with 20 bases between the two ends. CDR3 region: CASTRQEALGGYTF. The CDR3 DNA is TGTGCCAGCACACGACAGGAGGCTCTCGGGGGCTACACCTTC.

The chain couples TRBV10-3 to TRBJ1-6, with 9 nucleotides matching TRBD1. This CDR3 contains 13 residues. Germline V CDR1 and CDR2: ENHRY, SYGVKD. Unmatched junction bases numbered 4, after V lost 10 bases and J lost 6 bases. The CDR3 loop reads CANRGLINSPLHF. The CDR3, as DNA: TGTGCCAACAGGGGGCTGATTAATTCACCCCTCCACTTT.